Each of the 5 T cell receptor beta chains below was sequenced from the same sample in a study of blood T cells in healthy people across ages. With a J-beta primer mix and a sample-barcoded 5' primer, a second PCR ran roughly 7 to 11 cycles. TCRdb itself ran the 5' RACE reads through MiXCR, one entry per CDR3 protein. The sample records hundreds of thousands of distinct CDR3 sequences, approximately 24% being singletons. The same sample was also studied in work on T cells of mothers and their children.

The sample taken for sequencing was blood. The source is a boy aged 5-17 years in good health.

A few counts support this clonotype. The V gene is TRBV28, the J gene TRBJ1-3; D gene ambiguous. The CDR3 has 15 residues. Trimming removed 5 bases from V and 2 bases from J, with 13 bases in between. Germline V gene lookup returns CDR1 MDHEN and CDR2 SYDVKM. CDR3 DNA: TGTGCCAGCAGTGCGTCCCAAGCGACTGGAAACACCATATATTTT. Residues: CASSASQATGNTIYF.

This clonotype was seen a handful of times. The rearrangement joins TRBV28 to TRBJ2-5, with 10 bases aligning to TRBD2. With 1 base clipped from V and 5 bases from J, the junction kept 7 bases outside the gene matches. The CDR3 totals 16 residues. CDR1 is MDHEN, CDR2 SYDVKM, per germline. The CDR3 protein is CASSLSKRGGLETQYF. The CDR3 nucleotides are TGTGCCAGCAGTTTATCTAAGCGGGGGGGCCTGGAGACCCAGTACTTC.

The chain couples TRBV5-6 to TRBJ2-6, with TRBD1 identical over 12 bases. Germline V gene sequence: CDR1 SGHDT, CDR2 YYEEEE. Trimming cost V 4 bases and J 3 bases; bases outside gene matches: 5. The CDR3 extends over 17 amino acids. The CDR3 region is CASSGGQGALGANVLTF. In DNA, the CDR3 is TGTGCCAGCAGCGGGGGACAGGGGGCGCTTGGGGCCAACGTCCTGACTTTC.

A few counts support this clonotype. The chain links TRBV5-5 to TRBJ2-7; D gene unclear. The V and J ends lost 0 bases and 0 bases respectively, with 16 bases between them. The CDR3 extends over 17 amino acids. Per the germline V gene, CDR1 is SGHKS and CDR2 is YYEKEE (reference sequence). The CDR3 DNA reads TGTGCCAGCAGCTTGGCCAGGAATGTAGGTTTCTCCTACGAGCAGTACTTC. Amino acids: CASSLARNVGFSYEQYF.

The chain is built from TRBV12-3 or TRBV12-4 and TRBJ2-1; 8 positions match TRBD2. There are 17 residues in the CDR3. V was pared by 3 bases and J by 3 bases, with 10 bases of the junction left unmatched. The CDR3 sequence: CASSFSGGGTLYNEQFF. The DNA of the CDR3 is TGTGCCAGCAGTTTCTCGGGCGGGGGGACCCTCTACAATGAGCAGTTCTTC.